This T cell receptor (beta chain) was recorded in a study of follicular helper T cells after annual influenza vaccination. Study-wide results and caveats: Recurrent ICOS+CD38+ cTfh clonotypes included tetramer and AIM influenza-specific ones. ICOS+CD38+ cTfh clonality tracked population frequency, and its change tracked circulating plasmablast change.

Time point defined: 2015-2016 season, pre-vaccination. In regard to this clone: The antigen remains unidentified.

Clones were sequenced by immunoSEQ multiplex PCR, and TCRdb holds only the in-frame ones, with some missing. The repertoire holds 9,500 to 15,000 clones, with over 70% as singletons. The CDR3 sequence is 15 residues long. V dropped 0 bases and J dropped 8 bases, with 15 bases sitting between them. The germline V gene encodes CDR1 SGHRS and CDR2 YFSETQ. The clonotype originates from an adult who received the influenza vaccine. The chain recombines TRBV5-1 with TRBJ2-1; D possibly corresponds to TRBD2 (5 bases). The input for sequencing was CXCR5+ CD38- circulating T follicular helper cells from blood, taken on the day of influenza vaccination. Subset defined: circulating Tfh, non-naive CD4+CXCR5+PD-1+ (ICOS+CD38+ or ICOS-CD38-). The CDR3 protein is CASSLASGVIDEQFF. For the CDR3, the DNA is TGCGCCAGCAGCTTGGCCTCCGGGGTGATCGATGAGCAGTTCTTC.